The present T cell receptor beta chain was sequenced within a study of blood T cell repertoires in COVID-19. Across the study: The cDNA or gDNA used as material had been derived from T cells, B-cell-depleted T cells, or PBMCs.

Here immunoSEQ multiplex PCR was the method, and the copy in TCRdb shows in-frame clones only, minus some. The data show about 170,000 clones, with approximately 91% seen just once and approximately 5% held by the top ten. Seattle patients were enrolled while actively infected and followed longitudinally. The sample consisted of peripheral blood. The clonotype comes from a man younger than 35 with COVID-19, enrolled during active disease.

CDR3 protein: CASSQFLGGNQPQHF. The CDR3 DNA follows: TGCGCCAGCAGCCAATTCTTGGGAGGCAATCAGCCCCAGCATTTT. The chain employs TRBV4-3 and TRBJ1-5, with no clear D. From germline, CDR1 is LGHNA and CDR2 YSLEER. Between the trimmed V and J ends, which lost 2 bases and 2 bases, there was a span of 10 bases. The CDR3 runs to 15 residues.